This section outlines one TCR beta chain sequence together with its context. What this receptor recognizes is not known. No quality values exist for individual bases; no much larger clone is one base distant. The germline V end is reduced by 5 bases and the J end by 2 bases; junction bases left unmatched: 6. The CDR3 covers 14 residues, taking in both the cysteine and the phenylalanine. Only the CDR3 region is kept as DNA, spanning 42 bases read in frame from base 1. From the germline V gene (reference sequence), CDR1 is SSHAT and CDR2 is FNYEAQ. Each collaborating institution followed its own protocols to collect whole blood in K2EDTA tubes. For TCRbeta analysis, collaborator samples were shipped as frozen whole blood, as isolated PBMCs, or as DNA extracted from either sample type. These data originate in a study of blood T cell repertoires in COVID-19 (TCRdb year 2020). Notes on the research overall: Samples from collaborators originated in the United States, Italy and Spain and spanned both the acute and convalescent phases of COVID-19. The sample metadata nearly always contained a de-identified subject ID, COVID-19 status, age in years and sex. The prospective study material was composed of cDNA or gDNA derived from T cells, B-cell-depleted T cells, or PBMCs. The dataset comprised deeply sampled blood TCRbeta repertoires from subjects exposed to, actively infected with, or recovered from COVID-19. Where HLA class I and class II types were available, the types were taken from metadata supplied by the sample provider, not from assay-based typing. The repertoires were made available in a free public database intended to serve as a resource for research on the immune response to SARS-CoV-2. The samples were drawn from two sources: the first 160 participants of the ongoing ImmuneRACE study, and 1,254 subjects contributed by 6 global collaborators. What the work shows at the level of the full study, not this receptor alone: Clinical and demographic metadata were provided uncurated, with the amount varying by source and participant.

TCRbeta CDR3 regions were amplified from genomic DNA by means of the immunoSEQ Assay, a bias-controlled multiplex PCR. The authors' analysis ran thus. Nucleated cell counts per sample were estimated from amplification of reference gene primers within the assay. To quantify the absolute abundance of each unique TCRbeta CDR3 rearrangement, sequence reads were collapsed and filtered. For each sample, productive Simpson clonality was calculated as the square root of Simpson's diversity index over productive rearrangements. Held by TCRdb, this immuneACCESS table contains in-frame sequences only and omits some clones. Under half of the omission traces to an unresolved V gene where checked; the cause of the rest is unknown. V and J calls and clone size are as listed in that table; D and trimming were resolved from the DNA. This sample gives roughly 250,000 clones in total; approximately 80% of them show up just once. The biggest ten clones account for about 4% of the sample.

The rearrangement combines TRBV7-7 with TRBJ2-7, and TRBD1 matches 7 of the central bases. This receptor was taken from a woman aged 35 to 49 with active or convalescent COVID-19. The sample consisted of peripheral blood. CDR3 protein: CASSPGTVAYEQYF. The DNA sequence is as follows: TGTGCCAGCAGCCCGGGGACAGTCGCCTACGAGCAGTACTTC.